The entry that follows covers one TCR beta chain sequence. Method: immunoSEQ multiplex PCR; TCRdb's copy keeps in-frame clones and lacks some. There are under 170,000 clones in the sample; roughly nine tenths occur only once, and 4% to 5% lies in the top ten. This entry belongs to a study of blood T cell repertoires in COVID-19. This TCR was recovered from a woman aged 55 to 70 with active or convalescent COVID-19. The sequenced sample was peripheral blood.

For the CDR3, the DNA is TGTGCCAGTAGTATAGAGGTAACCCGGGCCTACGAGCAGTACTTC. Amino acids: CASSIEVTRAYEQYF. The chain recombines TRBV19 with TRBJ2-7, with D unresolved. The length of the CDR3 is 15 residues. CDR1 is LNHDA and CDR2 is SQIVND in the germline V gene (reference sequence). Trimming took off 0 bases at V and 2 bases at J, with 11 bases between the two ends.